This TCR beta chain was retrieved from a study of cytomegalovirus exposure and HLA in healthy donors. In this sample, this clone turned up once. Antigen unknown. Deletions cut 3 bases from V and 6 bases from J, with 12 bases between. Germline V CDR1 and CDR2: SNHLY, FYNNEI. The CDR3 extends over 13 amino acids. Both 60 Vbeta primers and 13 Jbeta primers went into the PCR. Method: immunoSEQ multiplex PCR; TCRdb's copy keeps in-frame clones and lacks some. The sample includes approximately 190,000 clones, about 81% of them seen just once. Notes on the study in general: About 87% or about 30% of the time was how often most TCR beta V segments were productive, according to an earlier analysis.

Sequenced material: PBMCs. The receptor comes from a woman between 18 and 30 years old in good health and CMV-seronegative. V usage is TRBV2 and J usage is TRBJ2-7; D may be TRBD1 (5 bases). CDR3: CASSDRESSEQYF. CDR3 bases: TGTGCCAGCAGTGACAGGGAATCATCCGAGCAGTACTTC.